Listed below are T cell receptor beta chains from one sample, sequenced in a study of radiotherapy plus CTLA-4 blockade in lung cancer. TCRdb keeps only in-frame clones here, not all; method: immunoSEQ multiplex PCR. This table has approximately 60,000 clones, about 80% appearing once. Material: peripheral blood, obtained from a patient treated with radiotherapy plus ipilimumab. These TCRs come from a human donor with non-small cell lung cancer whose response to radiotherapy plus ipilimumab could not be evaluated. CDR3s include the opening cysteine and the closing phenylalanine or tryptophan. D genes are given only for firm matches. Part of the rows lack a size; the others show once, few, many or a class for expanded clones.

size: -
V: TRBV6-5
D: TRBD1
J: TRBJ1-1
length: 14
DNA: TGTGCCAGCAGCCACAGGGGGAGGAACACTGAAGCTTTCTTT
CDR3: CASSHRGRNTEAFF

size: -
V: TRBV9
D: TRBD1
J: TRBJ1-1
length: 13
DNA: TGTGCCAGCAGCGGCCGACAGGGTGGTGAAGCTTTCTTT
CDR3: CASSGRQGGEAFF

size: -
V: TRBV6-1
D: -
J: TRBJ2-1
length: 13
DNA: TGTGCCAGCAGTAGGGAAAAGGGGGTCGAGCAGTTCTTC
CDR3: CASSREKGVEQFF

size: -
V: TRBV11-2
D: -
J: TRBJ2-7
length: 13
DNA: TGTGCCAGCAGCTCTGGACAGTCCTACGAGCAGTACTTC
CDR3: CASSSGQSYEQYF

size: few
V: TRBV6-5
D: -
J: TRBJ2-7
length: 13
DNA: TGTGCCAGCAGTGAGGTAACCACCTACGAGCAGTACTTC
CDR3: CASSEVTTYEQYF

size: -
V: TRBV30
D: -
J: TRBJ1-2
length: 12
DNA: TGTGCCTGGAACCAGGGGACCTATGGCTACACCTTC
CDR3: CAWNQGTYGYTF

size: few
V: TRBV6-5
D: -
J: TRBJ2-6
length: 15
DNA: TGTGCCAGCAGTTCCCCAGGCTCTGGGGCCAACGTCCTGACTTTC
CDR3: CASSSPGSGANVLTF

size: once
V: TRBV18
D: -
J: TRBJ2-7
length: 14
DNA: TGTGCCAGCGCACCCCGGGACAACGACCTAAGGCAGTACTTC
CDR3: CASAPRDNDLRQYF

size: -
V: TRBV7-2
D: TRBD2
J: TRBJ2-2
length: 16
DNA: TGTGCCAGCAGTTACCGACTAGCGGGAGGGACCGGGGAGCTGTTTTTT
CDR3: CASSYRLAGGTGELFF

size: -
V: TRBV11-3
D: TRBD1
J: TRBJ2-7
length: 17
DNA: TGTGCCAGCACCCCAGGGGAGGACCCGGGACAGGGACACGAGCAGTACTTC
CDR3: CASTPGEDPGQGHEQYF

size: -
V: TRBV5-1
D: TRBD2
J: TRBJ2-5
length: 14
DNA: TGCGCCAGCAGCCCCGGGACTAGCGCGGAGACCCAGTACTTC
CDR3: CASSPGTSAETQYF

size: -
V: TRBV27
D: TRBD2
J: TRBJ2-7
length: 14
DNA: TGTGCCAGCAGGGGACTAAGTTCCCATTACGAGCAGTACTTC
CDR3: CASRGLSSHYEQYF

size: -
V: TRBV6-8
D: TRBD1
J: TRBJ2-4
length: 17
DNA: TGTGCCAGCAGTTACTCCCCCAGGGGGAATAGTCAAAACATTCAGTACTTC
CDR3: CASSYSPRGNSQNIQYF

size: once
V: TRBV6-4
D: -
J: TRBJ2-1
length: 14
DNA: TGTGCCAGCAGCCCCTGGGCTAGCGTCAATGAGCAGTTCTTC
CDR3: CASSPWASVNEQFF

size: -
V: TRBV28
D: -
J: TRBJ1-2
length: 13
DNA: TGTGCCAGCAGTTTAGTGTCCAGCTATGGCTACACCTTC
CDR3: CASSLVSSYGYTF

size: few
V: TRBV7-2
D: -
J: TRBJ2-7
length: 13
DNA: TGTGCCAGCAGCTCCCGACAGGACCACGAGCAGTACTTC
CDR3: CASSSRQDHEQYF

size: -
V: TRBV2
D: -
J: TRBJ2-1
length: 17
DNA: TGTGCCAGCAGTGAATCTGCTAGCTCGAGCTCCTACAATGAGCAGTTCTTC
CDR3: CASSESASSSSYNEQFF

size: -
V: TRBV27
D: TRBD2
J: TRBJ2-6
length: 16
DNA: TGTGCCAGCTGGGGAGGGCGTTTTTCTGGGGCCAACGTCCTGACTTTC
CDR3: CASWGGRFSGANVLTF

size: -
V: TRBV5-4
D: -
J: TRBJ2-4
length: 13
DNA: TGTGCCAGCAGCTTGGGACAACAAAACATTCAGTACTTC
CDR3: CASSLGQQNIQYF

size: -
V: TRBV7-2
D: -
J: TRBJ2-7
length: 15
DNA: TGTGCCAGCAGCTTAGGGGCCTTCCCCAAATACGAGCAGTACTTC
CDR3: CASSLGAFPKYEQYF

size: -
V: TRBV7-9
D: TRBD2
J: TRBJ2-7
length: 14
DNA: TGTGCCAGCAGCCCTAGCGGGGGGAACTACGAGCAGTACTTC
CDR3: CASSPSGGNYEQYF

size: -
V: TRBV5-1
D: TRBD1
J: TRBJ1-3
length: 16
DNA: TGCGCCAGCAGCTTGGGTACAGGGGCAGCTGGAAACACCATATATTTT
CDR3: CASSLGTGAAGNTIYF

size: -
V: TRBV5-1
D: -
J: TRBJ2-3
length: 14
DNA: TGCGCCAGCAGCGCCCGGGGGACGACGGATACGCAGTATTTT
CDR3: CASSARGTTDTQYF

size: -
V: TRBV11-2
D: TRBD2
J: TRBJ2-1
length: 17
DNA: TGTGCCAGCAGCCCCCGACTAGCGGGGGAGATCTACAATGAGCAGTTCTTC
CDR3: CASSPRLAGEIYNEQFF

size: -
V: TRBV27
D: TRBD2
J: TRBJ2-1
length: 15
DNA: TGTGCCAGCAGTATTATAGCGGGGGGGTACAATGAGCAGTTCTTC
CDR3: CASSIIAGGYNEQFF

size: -
V: TRBV11-2
D: TRBD1
J: TRBJ1-2
length: 16
DNA: TGTGCCAGCAGCCCCGCCCGGACAGGGACTAACTATGGCTACACCTTC
CDR3: CASSPARTGTNYGYTF

size: -
V: TRBV19
D: TRBD1
J: TRBJ1-4
length: 19
DNA: TGTGCCAGTAGTCCCAGGCGACAGGGGGCCGGCTCGAGGTATGAAAAACTGTTTTTT
CDR3: CASSPRRQGAGSRYEKLFF

size: -
V: TRBV7-8
D: -
J: TRBJ2-7
length: 14
DNA: TGTGCCAGCAGCTTGGGGGACAACTCCTACGAGCAGTACTTC
CDR3: CASSLGDNSYEQYF

size: -
V: TRBV6-5
D: TRBD1
J: TRBJ1-2
length: 15
DNA: TGTGCCAGCAGTTACTATCAGGGGGCCAGGTATGGCTACACCTTC
CDR3: CASSYYQGARYGYTF

size: -
V: TRBV28
D: TRBD1
J: TRBJ1-1
length: 14
DNA: TGTGCCAGCAGGTCACAGGGGGGGAACACTGAAGCTTTCTTT
CDR3: CASRSQGGNTEAFF

size: -
V: TRBV11-2
D: -
J: TRBJ2-1
length: 15
DNA: TGTGCCAGCAGCCTACGGGTCTTAGTGGGCAATGAGCAGTTCTTC
CDR3: CASSLRVLVGNEQFF

size: many
V: TRBV19
D: TRBD1
J: TRBJ1-1
length: 13
DNA: TGTGCCAGTAGTAGACAGGGGAACACTGAAGCTTTCTTT
CDR3: CASSRQGNTEAFF

size: -
V: TRBV4-1
D: TRBD1
J: TRBJ1-2
length: 14
DNA: TGCGCCAGCAGCCTCCGCCAGGGGGAAGATGGCTACACCTTC
CDR3: CASSLRQGEDGYTF

size: once
V: TRBV7-2
D: -
J: TRBJ2-1
length: 13
DNA: TGTGCCAGCAGACCCAGCGTAGCCAATGAGCAGTTCTTC
CDR3: CASRPSVANEQFF

size: -
V: TRBV5-4
D: -
J: TRBJ2-3
length: 13
DNA: TGTGCCAGCAGCTCAGGTCGGTCAGATACGCAGTATTTT
CDR3: CASSSGRSDTQYF

size: -
V: TRBV4-1
D: -
J: TRBJ2-7
length: 13
DNA: TGCGCCAGCAGCCAAGGGAGGGGCAACGAGCAGTACTTC
CDR3: CASSQGRGNEQYF

size: -
V: TRBV5-1
D: -
J: TRBJ1-1
length: 13
DNA: TGCGCCAGCAGCTTTCTGGGAGCGACTGAAGCTTTCTTT
CDR3: CASSFLGATEAFF

size: few
V: TRBV6-1
D: -
J: TRBJ2-1
length: 14
DNA: TGTGCCAGCAGTGAAGCGGGAGCGGTGAATGAGCAGTTCTTC
CDR3: CASSEAGAVNEQFF

size: once
V: TRBV28
D: TRBD1
J: TRBJ2-1
length: 13
DNA: TGTGCCAGCAGTAAACTAACAGGGGTTGAGCAGTTCTTC
CDR3: CASSKLTGVEQFF

size: -
V: TRBV18
D: TRBD2
J: TRBJ2-5
length: 15
DNA: TGTGCCAGCTCACCACGGGCTAGCGGTCAAGAGACCCAGTACTTC
CDR3: CASSPRASGQETQYF

size: -
V: TRBV5-4
D: TRBD1
J: TRBJ1-1
length: 15
DNA: TGTGCCAGCAGCCCGGGACAGGGGAGGAACACTGAAGCTTTCTTT
CDR3: CASSPGQGRNTEAFF

size: -
V: TRBV7-9
D: -
J: TRBJ2-7
length: 14
DNA: TGTGCCAGCAGCTTAGGGCTAGACCCCTACGAGCAGTACTTC
CDR3: CASSLGLDPYEQYF

size: -
V: TRBV28
D: TRBD2
J: TRBJ2-3
length: 18
DNA: TGTGCCAGCAGCCTTTTCCTTAGCGGGGGGCCTAGCACAGGTACGCAGTATTTT
CDR3: CASSLFLSGGPSTGTQYF

size: -
V: TRBV7-9
D: -
J: TRBJ1-3
length: 14
DNA: TGTGCCAGCAGCTCGACAGTAGTGGGAAACACCATATATTTT
CDR3: CASSSTVVGNTIYF

size: -
V: TRBV7-9
D: TRBD2
J: TRBJ2-7
length: 17
DNA: TGCGCCAGCAGCCGAAGACTAGCGGGAGATAACTCCTACGAGCAGTACTTC
CDR3: CASSRRLAGDNSYEQYF

size: -
V: TRBV5-8
D: -
J: TRBJ2-3
length: 16
DNA: TGTGCCAGCAGCTTGGCCGGTTTCCCGGGCACAGATACGCAGTATTTT
CDR3: CASSLAGFPGTDTQYF

size: -
V: TRBV6-5
D: -
J: TRBJ1-2
length: 14
DNA: TGTGCCAGCGCCCCAAGGACAGAAGTCGGTGGCTACACCTTC
CDR3: CASAPRTEVGGYTF

size: -
V: TRBV7-9
D: -
J: TRBJ1-1
length: 17
DNA: TGTGCCAGCAGCTTAGCAAAGTTCGGGGGGCGGAACACTGAAGCTTTCTTT
CDR3: CASSLAKFGGRNTEAFF

size: -
V: TRBV7-9
D: TRBD2
J: TRBJ2-4
length: 14
DNA: TGTGCCAGCAGCCGCTCGGGGGGGAAGGACATTCAGTACTTC
CDR3: CASSRSGGKDIQYF

size: -
V: TRBV28
D: -
J: TRBJ2-7
length: 11
DNA: TGTGCAAGCACGTCTTACTACGAGCAGTACTTC
CDR3: CASTSYYEQYF

size: -
V: TRBV27
D: TRBD1
J: TRBJ1-1
length: 17
DNA: TGTGCCAGCAGCTTAGAGGGGCCCGGGACAGTTAACACTGAAGCTTTCTTT
CDR3: CASSLEGPGTVNTEAFF

size: -
V: TRBV5-1
D: TRBD1
J: TRBJ1-1
length: 17
DNA: TGCGCCAGCAGCCCGCCCACCCCCACAGGGGGCAACACTGAAGCTTTCTTT
CDR3: CASSPPTPTGGNTEAFF

size: -
V: TRBV7-2
D: -
J: TRBJ1-1
length: 15
DNA: TGTGCCAGCAGCCCAGGTTTCGGCTGGGACACTGAAGCTTTCTTT
CDR3: CASSPGFGWDTEAFF

size: few
V: TRBV7-8
D: TRBD1
J: TRBJ1-3
length: 16
DNA: TGTGCCAGCACACGTCCGGGACAGGGGTCTGGAAACACCATATATTTT
CDR3: CASTRPGQGSGNTIYF

size: once
V: TRBV5-6
D: TRBD1
J: TRBJ2-3
length: 15
DNA: TGTGCCAGCAGCGCGGGACAGGGGTTCACAGATACGCAGTATTTT
CDR3: CASSAGQGFTDTQYF